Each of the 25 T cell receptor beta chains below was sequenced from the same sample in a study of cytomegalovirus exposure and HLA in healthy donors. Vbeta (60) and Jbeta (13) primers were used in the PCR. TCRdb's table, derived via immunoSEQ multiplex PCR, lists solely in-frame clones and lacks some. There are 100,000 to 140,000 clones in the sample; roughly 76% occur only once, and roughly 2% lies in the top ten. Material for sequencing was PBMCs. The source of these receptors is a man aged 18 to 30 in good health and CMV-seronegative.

CDR3 DNA sequence: TGTGCCAGCAGCTTAGGACGGGGCTACGAGCAGTACTTC. Translation gives CASSLGRGYEQYF. The chain recombines TRBV11-3 with TRBJ2-7; TRBD2 might be the D (5 bases). The germline gives CDR1 SGHNT, CDR2 YENEEA. The CDR3 is 13 amino acids. The ends were cut back, 1 base at V and 3 bases at J, with 7 bases in the middle. Using reference TRBV11-3 and TRBJ2-7 for the parts outside the CDR3, the full variable domain is EAGVVQSPRYKIIEKKQPVAFWCNPISGHNTLYWYLQNLGQGPELLIRYENEEAVDDSQLPKDRFSAERLKGVDSTLKIQPAELGDSAVYLCASSLGRGYEQYFGPGTRLTVT.

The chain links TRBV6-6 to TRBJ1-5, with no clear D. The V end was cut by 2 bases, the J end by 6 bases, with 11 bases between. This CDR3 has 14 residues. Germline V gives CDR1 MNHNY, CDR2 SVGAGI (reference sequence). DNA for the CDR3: TGTGCCAGCAGTTACGGCAGTGAAGTTCAGCCCCAGCATTTT. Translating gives CASSYGSEVQPQHF.

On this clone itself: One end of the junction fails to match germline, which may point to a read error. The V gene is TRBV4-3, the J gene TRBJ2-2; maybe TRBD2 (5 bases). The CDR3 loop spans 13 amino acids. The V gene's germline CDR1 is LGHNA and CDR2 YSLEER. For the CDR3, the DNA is TGCGCCAGCAGCCAAGCACTCACCGGGGAGCCGTTTTTT. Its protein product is CASSQALTGEPFF.

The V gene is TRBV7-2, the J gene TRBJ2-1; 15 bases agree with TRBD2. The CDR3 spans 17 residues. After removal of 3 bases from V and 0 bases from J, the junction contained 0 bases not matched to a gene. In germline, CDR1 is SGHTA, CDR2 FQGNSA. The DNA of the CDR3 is TGTGCCAGCAGCTTGGGACTAGCGGGGGGCTCCTACAATGAGCAGTTCTTC. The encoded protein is CASSLGLAGGSYNEQFF.

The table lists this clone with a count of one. Here the CDR3 DNA reads TGTGCCAGTAGGAGACAGGGGGCTGACGAGCAGTACTTC. Protein: CASRRQGADEQYF. The V gene is TRBV19, the J gene TRBJ2-7; 10 bases are a match to TRBD1. Germline CDR1 reads LNHDA; CDR2 reads SQIVND (reference sequence). This CDR3 comprises 13 residues. Trimming removed 6 bases from V and 5 bases from J; junction bases left unmatched: 4.

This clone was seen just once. The CDR3 loop reads CASSPGISGTGELFF. The CDR3, as DNA: TGTGCCAGCAGCCCCGGGATCAGCGGAACCGGGGAGCTGTTTTTT. The chain couples TRBV7-3 to TRBJ2-2; D might be TRBD2 (5 bases). Between the trimmed V and J ends, which lost 5 bases and 5 bases, there was a span of 15 bases. The V gene's germline CDR1 is SGHTA and CDR2 FQGTGA. The CDR3 runs to 15 residues.

The chain's CDR3 is CASSATRGGGGAAFF. The CDR3 nucleotides read TGTGCCAGCAGTGCAACCCGCGGCGGGGGTGGCGCAGCTTTCTTT. The chain combines TRBV7-8 with TRBJ1-1; TRBD1 is a possible D gene (5 bases). Germline assignment: CDR1 SGHVS and CDR2 FQNEAQ. V was shortened by 6 bases and J by 10 bases, with 24 bases between the two germline ends. The CDR3 length is 15 residues.

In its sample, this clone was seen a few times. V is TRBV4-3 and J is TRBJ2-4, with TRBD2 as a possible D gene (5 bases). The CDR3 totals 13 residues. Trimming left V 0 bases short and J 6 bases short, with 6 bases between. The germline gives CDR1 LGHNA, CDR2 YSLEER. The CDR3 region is CASSQDGINIQYF. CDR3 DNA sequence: TGCGCCAGCAGCCAAGACGGGATAAACATTCAGTACTTC.

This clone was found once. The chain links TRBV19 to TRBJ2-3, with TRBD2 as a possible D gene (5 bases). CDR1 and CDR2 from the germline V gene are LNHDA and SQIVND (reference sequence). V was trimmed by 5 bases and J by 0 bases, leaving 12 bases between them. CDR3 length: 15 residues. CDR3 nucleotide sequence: TGTGCCAGTAGTTTAGGACTCGTAAGCACAGATACGCAGTATTTT. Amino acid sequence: CASSLGLVSTDTQYF.

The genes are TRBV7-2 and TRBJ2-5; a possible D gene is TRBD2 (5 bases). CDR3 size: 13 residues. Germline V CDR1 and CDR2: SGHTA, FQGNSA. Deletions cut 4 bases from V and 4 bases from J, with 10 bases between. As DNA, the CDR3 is TGTGCCAGCAGCTCCGGGGTCCGAGAGACCCAGTACTTC. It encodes CASSSGVRETQYF.

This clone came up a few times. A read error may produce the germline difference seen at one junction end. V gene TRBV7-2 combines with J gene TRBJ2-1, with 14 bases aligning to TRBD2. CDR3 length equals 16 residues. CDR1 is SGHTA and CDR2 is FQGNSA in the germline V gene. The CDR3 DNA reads TGTGCCAGCAGCTTAGCGGGACTAGCGGGGGAGAATGAGGAGTTCTTC. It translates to CASSLAGLAGENEEFF.

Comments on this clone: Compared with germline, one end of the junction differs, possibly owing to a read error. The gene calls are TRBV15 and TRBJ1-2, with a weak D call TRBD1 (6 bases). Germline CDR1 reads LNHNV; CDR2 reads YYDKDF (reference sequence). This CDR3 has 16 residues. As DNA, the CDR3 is TGTGCCACCAGCAAAGCGTTCAGGGGAGCTAACTATGGCTACCCCTTC. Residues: CATSKAFRGANYGYPF.

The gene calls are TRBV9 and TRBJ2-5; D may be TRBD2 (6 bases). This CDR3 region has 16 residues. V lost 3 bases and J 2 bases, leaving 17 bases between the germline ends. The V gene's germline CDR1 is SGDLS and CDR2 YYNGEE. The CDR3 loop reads CASSATNGGKQETQYF. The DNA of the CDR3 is TGTGCCAGCAGCGCTACAAATGGCGGGAAACAAGAGACCCAGTACTTC.

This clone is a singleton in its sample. The chain's CDR3 is CASSRLAGAREQYF. The CDR3 DNA follows: TGCGCCAGCAGCCGACTAGCGGGGGCTCGGGAGCAGTACTTC. This chain links TRBV4-3 with TRBJ2-7; 12 positions agree with TRBD2. CDR1 is LGHNA, CDR2 YSLEER, per germline. The CDR3 contains 14 residues. V dropped 4 bases and J dropped 7; count of bases not matched to a gene: 5.

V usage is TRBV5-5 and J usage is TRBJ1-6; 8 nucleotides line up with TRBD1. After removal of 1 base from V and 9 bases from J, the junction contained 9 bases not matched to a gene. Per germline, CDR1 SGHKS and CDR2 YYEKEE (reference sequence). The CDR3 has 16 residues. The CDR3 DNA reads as TGTGCCAGCAGCTTGCCTGATACAGGGGGAAGTTCACCCCTCCACTTT. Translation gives CASSLPDTGGSSPLHF.

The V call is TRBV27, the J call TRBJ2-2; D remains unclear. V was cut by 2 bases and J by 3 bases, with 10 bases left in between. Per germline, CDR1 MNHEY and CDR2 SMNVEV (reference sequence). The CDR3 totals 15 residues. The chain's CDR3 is CASSLVGTYTGELFF. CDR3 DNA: TGTGCCAGCAGTTTAGTCGGTACCTACACCGGGGAGCTGTTTTTT.

DNA of the CDR3: TGTGCCAGCAGTTGGACTAGCGGGGGCGCCCTCCGGTTCTTC. Its translation is CASSWTSGGALRFF. The chain couples TRBV28 to TRBJ2-1, with 13 bases fitting TRBD2. With 4 bases clipped from V and 15 bases from J, the junction kept 9 bases outside the gene matches. The length of the CDR3 is 14 residues. Germline values: CDR1 MDHEN, CDR2 SYDVKM.

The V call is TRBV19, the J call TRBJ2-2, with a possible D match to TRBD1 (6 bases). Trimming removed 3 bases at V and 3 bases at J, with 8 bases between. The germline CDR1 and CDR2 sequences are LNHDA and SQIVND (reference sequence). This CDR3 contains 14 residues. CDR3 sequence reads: CASSISGDTGELFF. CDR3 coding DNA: TGTGCCAGTAGTATTTCAGGGGACACCGGGGAGCTGTTTTTT.

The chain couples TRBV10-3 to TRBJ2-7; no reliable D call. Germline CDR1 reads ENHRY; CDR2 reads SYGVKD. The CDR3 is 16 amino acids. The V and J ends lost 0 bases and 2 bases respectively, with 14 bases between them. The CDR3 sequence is CAISESPMRIPYEQYF. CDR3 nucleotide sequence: TGTGCCATCAGTGAGTCGCCAATGAGGATACCCTACGAGCAGTACTTC.

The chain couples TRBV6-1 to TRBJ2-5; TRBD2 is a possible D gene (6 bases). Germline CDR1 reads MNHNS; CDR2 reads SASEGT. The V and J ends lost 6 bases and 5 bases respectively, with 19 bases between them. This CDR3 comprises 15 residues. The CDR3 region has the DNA TGTGCCAGCAGCCATCCGGGACTCCCGAGGGAGACCCAGTACTTC. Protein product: CASSHPGLPRETQYF.

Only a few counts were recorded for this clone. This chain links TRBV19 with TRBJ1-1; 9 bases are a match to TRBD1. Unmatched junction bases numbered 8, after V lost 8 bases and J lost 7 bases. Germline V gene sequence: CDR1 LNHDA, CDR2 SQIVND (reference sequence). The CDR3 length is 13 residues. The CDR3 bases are TGTGCCAGTCTTAGACAGGGGGAAAGTGAAGCTTTCTTT. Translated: CASLRQGESEAFF.

CDR3 sequence reads: CASKGLAGGYEQYF. In DNA form, the CDR3 reads TGTGCCAGCAAGGGACTAGCGGGGGGGTACGAGCAGTACTTC. V gene TRBV6-1 combines with J gene TRBJ2-7, with 16 bases lining up with TRBD2. Germline CDR1 is MNHNS and CDR2 is SASEGT. The CDR3 is 14 residues long. The ends lost 7 bases at V and 4 bases at J; junction bases unmatched: 1.

Here the CDR3 DNA reads TGTGCCAGCAGCTCTTTAACCGGGGAGCTGTTTTTT. Protein sequence: CASSSLTGELFF. The J gene is TRBJ2-2, the V gene TRBV11-2; D is undetermined. The CDR3 covers 12 residues. CDR1 is SGHAT, CDR2 FQNNGV, per germline. V lost 4 bases and J 5 bases, leaving 5 bases between the germline ends.

The CDR3 coding sequence is TGTGCCAGCAGTAGAGACACGGCCCTGGCCGACGAAGCTTTCTTT. Encoded protein: CASSRDTALADEAFF. V is TRBV27 and J is TRBJ1-1; D gene uncertain. The CDR3 is made up of 15 amino acids. The germline CDR1 and CDR2 sequences are MNHEY and SMNVEV (reference sequence). V was clipped by 5 bases and J by 8 bases, with 21 bases between them.

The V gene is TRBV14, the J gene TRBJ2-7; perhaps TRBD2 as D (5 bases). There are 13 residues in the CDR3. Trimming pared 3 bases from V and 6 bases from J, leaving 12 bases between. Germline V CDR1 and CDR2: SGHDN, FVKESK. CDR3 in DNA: TGTGCCAGCAGCCAGGCCATCGAGGGCGAGCAGTACTTC. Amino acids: CASSQAIEGEQYF.